This section outlines one TCR beta chain sequence together with its context. As yet, its antigen is unknown. This record comes from a study of Graves' ophthalmopathy and Graves' hyperthyroidism. General observations from the study: A 13-signature model separated ophthalmopathy from stable hyperthyroidism, about 90% sensitivity, 65% to 82% specificity. A majority of expanded thyroid clonotypes exceeding 0.001 frequency were likewise present in blood.

RNA transcripts were the template, and TCR beta CDR3 regions were amplified from them. After a first-round RT-PCR with HTBI primers, a second-round multiplex PCR was run. TCRdb re-called the multiplex PCR reads through MiXCR, storing one row per CDR3 protein. The sample has about 500,000 distinct CDR3 sequences, roughly 39% seen once. Each hyperthyroidism patient was newly diagnosed, with under 2 months' duration, and aged 18 to 65. Sequencing input: peripheral blood or thyroid tissue (not recorded which). The receptor was isolated from an adult man with Graves' hyperthyroidism.

The chain's CDR3 is CASSSPGTGGGGETQYF. The CDR3 nucleotides read TGTGCCAGCAGCAGCCCTGGGACAGGGGGAGGAGGAGAGACCCAGTACTTC. V is TRBV7-2 and J is TRBJ2-5; 11 positions agree with TRBD1. This CDR3 is built from 17 residues. Germline V gene data show CDR1 as SGHTA and CDR2 as FQGNSA. V was clipped by 5 bases and J by 4 bases; unmatched bases: 12.